The 15 T cell receptor beta chains in this list originate from one sample, sequenced in a study of cytomegalovirus exposure and HLA in healthy donors. Use of 60 Vbeta and 13 Jbeta primers characterized the PCR. TCRdb keeps only in-frame clones here, not all; method: immunoSEQ multiplex PCR. This table has roughly 72,000 clones, around 79% appearing once. Sequenced sample: PBMCs. The receptors stem from a middle-aged woman in good health and CMV-seropositive.

This sequence joins TRBV5-1 and TRBJ1-3; 8 nucleotides match TRBD1. Germline loops: CDR1 SGHRS, CDR2 YFSETQ. V trimming: 4 bases; J trimming: 4 bases; junction bases outside the gene matches: 7. CDR3 length: 15 residues. The DNA for the CDR3 is TGCGCCAGCAGCCCCCTCGGACAGGGAGGAAACACCATATATTTT. Translation: CASSPLGQGGNTIYF.

The genes are TRBV30 and TRBJ2-1; tentatively, D is TRBD2 (6 bases). The CDR3 covers 14 residues. Trimming stripped 1 base from V and 1 base from J, with 8 bases between. Looked up from germline, CDR1 is GTSNPN and CDR2 is SVGIG (reference sequence). CDR3 in amino acids: CAWSGGVSYNEQFF. The CDR3 DNA sequence: TGTGCCTGGAGTGGGGGGGTTTCCTACAATGAGCAGTTCTTC.

In this sample, this clone turned up a few times. This chain uses TRBV4-1 with TRBJ2-3, with D unclear. This CDR3 is 14 amino acids long. V dropped 7 bases and J dropped 1 base, with 12 bases sitting between them. Germline CDR1 and CDR2: MGHRA and YSYEKL. The CDR3 reads CASKKISGTDTQYF. In nucleotides, the CDR3 is TGCGCCAGCAAAAAAATTTCAGGCACAGATACGCAGTATTTT.

The chain uses TRBV30 and TRBJ2-3; 7 nucleotides match TRBD2. V dropped 1 base and J dropped 1; count of bases not matched to a gene: 2. The CDR3 length is 14 residues. CDR1 GTSNPN and CDR2 SVGIG come from the germline V gene (reference sequence). This CDR3 reads CAWSDAGGTDTQYF. The CDR3 DNA is TGTGCCTGGAGTGACGCGGGGGGCACAGATACGCAGTATTTT.

This clone was observed at least ten times. This rearrangement joins TRBV5-8 to TRBJ1-4, with TRBD1 identical over 9 bases. The germline V gene encodes CDR1 SGHTS and CDR2 YDEGEE. This CDR3 region has 14 residues. The V segment lost 4 bases and the J segment 8 bases; nucleotides outside the gene matches: 6. The DNA of the CDR3 is TGTGCCAGCAGCGCGGGACAGGGATCGGAAAAACTGTTTTTT. Its translation: CASSAGQGSEKLFF.

The J gene is TRBJ1-2, the V gene TRBV7-9, with a tentative D call TRBD1 (5 bases). Trimming removed 7 bases at V and 7 bases at J, with 16 bases between. CDR1 and CDR2 (germline): SEHNR, FQNEAQ (reference sequence). This CDR3 contains 13 residues. In DNA, the CDR3 is TGTGCCAGCACCCCAGTAGGGGATCGTGGCTACACCTTC. Its translation is CASTPVGDRGYTF.

Turning to this clone: Within the sample, other DNA sequences also encode this same CDR3. The V and J genes are TRBV29-1 and TRBJ2-1; TRBD1 matches at 8 bases. J gave up 6 bases and V 6 bases, and 1 base lay outside the gene matches. This CDR3 has 11 residues. Looked up from germline, CDR1 is SQVTM and CDR2 is ANQGSEA. The CDR3 sequence: CSVDRGNEQFF. For the CDR3, the DNA is TGCAGCGTCGACAGGGGCAATGAGCAGTTCTTC.

This chain links TRBV6-1 with TRBJ1-1; 7 nucleotides line up with TRBD1. The CDR3 extends over 13 amino acids. The germline gives CDR1 MNHNS, CDR2 SASEGT. The junction had 4 bases not matched to a gene; V was cut back by 3 bases and J by 6 bases. The CDR3 reads CASSETGWAEAFF. In nucleotides, the CDR3 is TGTGCCAGCAGTGAGACAGGGTGGGCTGAAGCTTTCTTT.

This clone has only a few counts. This CDR3 reads CASSFPEVGDEQFF. Written as DNA, the CDR3 is TGTGCCAGCAGTTTCCCGGAGGTCGGGGATGAGCAGTTCTTC. The chain uses TRBV6-5 and TRBJ2-1; D may be TRBD2 (5 bases). CDR1 MNHEY and CDR2 SVGAGI come from the germline V gene. Trimming left V 4 bases short and J 8 bases short, with 15 bases between. The CDR3 loop spans 14 amino acids.

This chain connects TRBV9 to TRBJ2-3; no clear D gene. Germline loops: CDR1 SGDLS, CDR2 YYNGEE. The CDR3 is 14 amino acids. Trimming shortened V by 0 bases and J by 0 bases, and 5 bases separated the two germline ends. CDR3 amino acids: CASSVDSSTDTQYF. The CDR3, as DNA: TGTGCCAGCAGCGTAGATAGTAGCACAGATACGCAGTATTTT.

The chain couples TRBV21-1 to TRBJ1-4. TRBV21-1 is tagged as a pseudogene. The CDR3 runs 12 residues. Here the CDR3 reads CASSKDAEKLFF. DNA of the CDR3: TGTGCCAGCAGCAAAGATGCGGAAAAACTGTTTTTT.

This sequence joins TRBV29-1 and TRBJ1-1; D remains unclear. Trimming pared 2 bases from V and 0 bases from J, leaving 10 bases between. The CDR3 is 14 amino acids. The germline V gene encodes CDR1 SQVTM and CDR2 ANQGSEA. CDR3 protein: CSVERVIMNTEAFF. CDR3 DNA: TGCAGCGTTGAACGGGTTATCATGAACACTGAAGCTTTCTTT.

The rearrangement uses TRBV15 and TRBJ1-4, with 9 positions matching TRBD1. V trimming: 3 bases; J trimming: 5 bases; junction bases outside the gene matches: 4. The length of the CDR3 is 15 residues. Germline V gives CDR1 LNHNV, CDR2 YYDKDF (reference sequence). CDR3 DNA: TGTGCCACCAGCAGTTCCGGGACAGGGAATGAAAAACTGTTTTTT. As protein: CATSSSGTGNEKLFF.

This clone turned up a few times. V usage is TRBV7-8 and J usage is TRBJ2-7; D call uncertain. CDR3 length equals 12 residues. The germline CDR1 and CDR2 sequences are SGHVS and FQNEAQ. The V end lost 5 bases, the J end lost 0 bases, and 5 bases lay between the germline ends. This chain's CDR3 is CASSTHSYEQYF. The CDR3 region has the DNA TGTGCCAGCAGCACACACTCCTACGAGCAGTACTTC.

This chain joins TRBV19 and TRBJ1-5; D is possibly TRBD1 (6 bases). Germline CDR1 reads LNHDA; CDR2 reads SQIVND (reference sequence). The CDR3 runs 18 residues. Deletions cut 7 bases from V and 0 bases from J, with 22 bases between. CDR3 loop: CASKKPEGGSGSNQPQHF. The CDR3 DNA is TGTGCCAGTAAGAAGCCCGAAGGGGGTTCTGGTAGCAATCAGCCCCAGCATTTT.